One and the same sample provided the 17 T cell receptor beta chains below, sequenced in a study of graft-versus-host responses after intestinal transplantation. Their target antigens are unknown. The method was immunoSEQ multiplex PCR; TCRdb's version includes in-frame clones alone and lacks a portion of them. The table shows more than 95,000 clones, with less than 90% occurring only once. Sample: unstimulated CD4+ T cells sorted from spleen or lymph node cells, taken before intestinal transplant. These receptors were obtained from a human donor who received an intestinal transplant.

The chain recombines TRBV7-9 with TRBJ2-7; TRBD1 agrees at 7 bases. Germline CDR1 SEHNR, CDR2 FQNEAQ (reference sequence). The J segment lost 4 bases and the V segment lost 5 bases, leaving 17 bases of the junction unmatched. The CDR3 consists of 17 residues. CDR3 in DNA: TGTGCCAGCAGCCCGCGCCAAAAGACAGGGTTCCCTTACGAGCAGTACTTC. Amino acids: CASSPRQKTGFPYEQYF. The full variable domain, with the rest looked up from reference TRBV7-9 and TRBJ2-7, is DTGVSQNPRHKITKRGQNVTFRCDPISEHNRLYWYRQTLGQGPEFLTYFQNEAQLEKSRLLSDRFSAERPKGSFSTLEIQRTEQGDSAMYLCASSPRQKTGFPYEQYFGPGTRLTVT.

The rearrangement links TRBV28 to TRBJ1-5, with D possibly matching TRBD1 (6 bases). The CDR3 consists of 15 residues. Per the germline V gene, CDR1 is MDHEN and CDR2 is SYDVKM. Trimming shortened V by 9 bases and J by 4 bases, and 19 bases separated the two germline ends. CDR3: CASSRWTAVNQPQHF. CDR3 in DNA: TGTGCCAGTTCCCGATGGACAGCCGTGAATCAGCCCCAGCATTTT.

V usage is TRBV4-2 and J usage is TRBJ2-4, with D perhaps TRBD2 (6 bases). Germline V lookup: CDR1 LGHNA, CDR2 YNFKEQ. The V end was cut by 1 base, the J end by 1 base, with 11 bases between. The CDR3 runs 16 residues. The CDR3: CASSQGGVLAKNIQYF. The CDR3 region has the DNA TGTGCCAGCAGCCAAGGGGGGGTCCTGGCCAAAAACATTCAGTACTTC.

The chain couples TRBV11-2 to TRBJ2-7, with a possible D match to TRBD2 (6 bases). This CDR3 region has 13 residues. Trimming stripped 5 bases from V and 5 bases from J, with 13 bases between. Germline V lookup: CDR1 SGHAT, CDR2 FQNNGV. The CDR3 coding sequence is TGTGCCAGCAGCCCCGGGCGGGGCAACGAGCAGTACTTC. It codes for CASSPGRGNEQYF.

This clone was picked up one time. V is TRBV12-5 and J is TRBJ2-4, with D unresolved. The CDR3 spans 18 residues. V was cut by 0 bases and J by 0 bases, with 15 bases left in between. Germline CDR1 is LGHNT and CDR2 is FRNRAP. The CDR3 region is CASGLVPLVDLAKNIQYF. The CDR3 DNA reads TGTGCTAGTGGTTTGGTACCCCTGGTAGACCTAGCCAAAAACATTCAGTACTTC.

The J gene is TRBJ2-5, the V gene TRBV14; the D call may be TRBD1 or TRBD2 (5 bases each). V gave up 4 bases and J gave up 3 bases, with 15 bases separating them. CDR1 and CDR2 (germline): SGHDN, FVKESK. The length of the CDR3 is 15 residues. CDR3 region: CASSPTGTVKETQYF. In DNA form, the CDR3 reads TGTGCCAGCAGCCCTACCGGGACGGTAAAAGAGACCCAGTACTTC. The whole variable domain, remainder taken from reference TRBV14 and TRBJ2-5, is EAGVTQFPSHSVIEKGQTVTLRCDPISGHDNLYWYRRVMGKEIKFLLHFVKESKQDESGMPNNRFLAERTGGTYSTLKVQPAELEDSGVYFCASSPTGTVKETQYFGPGTRLLVL.

CDR3 sequence (DNA): TGTGCCAGCAGCCCGTCCGGGCGGGAATATGGCTACACCTTC. Its translation: CASSPSGREYGYTF. V gene TRBV5-4 combines with J gene TRBJ1-2; no clear D gene. The CDR3 has 14 amino acids. The V gene's germline CDR1 is SGHNT and CDR2 YYREEE (reference sequence). Trimming shortened V by 4 bases and J by 5 bases, and 15 bases separated the two germline ends.

V usage is TRBV5-1 and J usage is TRBJ2-5, with TRBD1 matching over 9 bases. The germline CDR1 and CDR2 sequences are SGHRS and YFSETQ. The V segment lost 0 bases and the J segment 0 bases; nucleotides outside the gene matches: 3. The CDR3 runs 16 residues. The CDR3 nucleotides are TGCGCCAGCAGCTTGGGGGACAGGGTGTACCAAGAGACCCAGTACTTC. This translates into CASSLGDRVYQETQYF.

The J gene is TRBJ2-7, the V gene TRBV2, with D possibly TRBD2 on 6 matching bases. V was trimmed by 7 bases and J by 2 bases, leaving 21 bases between them. The CDR3 loop spans 16 amino acids. CDR1 SNHLY and CDR2 FYNNEI come from the germline V gene. The CDR3 protein is CASNRGSVGVTYEQYF. DNA of the CDR3: TGTGCCAGCAACCGGGGGTCAGTTGGAGTGACCTACGAGCAGTACTTC.

This clone was seen once. CDR3 nucleotide sequence: TGTGCCAGCAGACAGTGGACAGGGGAAGCTTTCTTT. As protein: CASRQWTGEAFF. V and J are TRBV6-5 and TRBJ1-1, with 8 bases matching TRBD1. J gave up 8 bases and V 6 bases, and 5 bases lay outside the gene matches. Germline assignment: CDR1 MNHEY and CDR2 SVGAGI. This CDR3 is built from 12 residues.

J is TRBJ2-2 and V is TRBV5-1; 11 positions match TRBD2. V dropped 0 bases and J dropped 1; count of bases not matched to a gene: 5. The germline V gene encodes CDR1 SGHRS and CDR2 YFSETQ. The CDR3 extends over 18 amino acids. The CDR3 DNA sequence: TGCGCCAGCAGCTTGGTTCTAGCGGGAGGAAGGAACACCGGGGAGCTGTTTTTT. Its protein is CASSLVLAGGRNTGELFF.

The chain employs TRBV5-4 and TRBJ2-7; tentatively, D is TRBD1 (6 bases). With 6 bases removed from V and 0 bases from J, the gap between germline ends came to 22 bases. CDR1 and CDR2 from the germline V gene are SGHNT and YYREEE (reference sequence). The CDR3 spans 17 residues. The CDR3 DNA follows: TGTGCCAGCAACACAAGGGGGACACCAGCATTCTCCTACGAGCAGTACTTC. Translated: CASNTRGTPAFSYEQYF.

The gene calls are TRBV12-5 and TRBJ2-7; 9 positions agree with TRBD1. The junction had 5 bases not matched to a gene; V was cut back by 5 bases and J by 3 bases. There are 14 residues in the CDR3. Germline assignment: CDR1 LGHNT and CDR2 FRNRAP. Here the CDR3 reads CASGTDRGHYEQYF. The CDR3 DNA reads TGTGCTAGTGGTACGGACAGGGGTCACTACGAGCAGTACTTC.

The J gene is TRBJ2-1, the V gene TRBV7-7; TRBD2 agrees at 11 bases. The CDR3 is 15 residues long. Germline-derived CDR1 and CDR2 are SSHAT and FNYEAQ (reference sequence). Trimming removed 5 bases from V and 6 bases from J; junction bases left unmatched: 6. CDR3 sequence: CASSPASGRINEQFF. In nucleotides, the CDR3 is TGTGCCAGCAGCCCGGCTAGCGGGAGGATCAATGAGCAGTTCTTC.

This clone came up a few times. V is TRBV18 and J is TRBJ1-2, with 8 bases that match TRBD1. This CDR3 has 19 amino acids. From germline, CDR1 is KGHSH and CDR2 LQKENI. With V trimmed by 3 bases and J by 1 base, 16 bases remained unmatched. The CDR3 sequence is CASSPQISRTGSGNYGYTF. DNA for the CDR3: TGTGCCAGCTCACCCCAGATATCTCGGACAGGGAGCGGTAACTATGGCTACACCTTC.

The V call is TRBV4-1, the J call TRBJ2-7, with 7 nucleotides matching TRBD1. The V segment lost 6 bases and the J segment 4 bases; nucleotides outside the gene matches: 6. The CDR3 totals 13 residues. Per germline, CDR1 MGHRA and CDR2 YSYEKL. Here the CDR3 DNA reads TGCGCCAGCAGTTCGACAGGGCAGTACGAGCAGTACTTC. The encoded protein is CASSSTGQYEQYF.

The chain is built from TRBV10-1 and TRBJ2-2, with D possibly TRBD2 on 5 matching bases. The ends were cut back, 6 bases at V and 2 bases at J, with 10 bases in the middle. The CDR3 has 14 amino acids. In germline, CDR1 is WNHNN, CDR2 SYGVQD (reference sequence). Here the CDR3 reads CASRKEENTGELFF. CDR3 bases: TGCGCCAGCAGGAAGGAGGAAAACACCGGGGAGCTGTTTTTT.